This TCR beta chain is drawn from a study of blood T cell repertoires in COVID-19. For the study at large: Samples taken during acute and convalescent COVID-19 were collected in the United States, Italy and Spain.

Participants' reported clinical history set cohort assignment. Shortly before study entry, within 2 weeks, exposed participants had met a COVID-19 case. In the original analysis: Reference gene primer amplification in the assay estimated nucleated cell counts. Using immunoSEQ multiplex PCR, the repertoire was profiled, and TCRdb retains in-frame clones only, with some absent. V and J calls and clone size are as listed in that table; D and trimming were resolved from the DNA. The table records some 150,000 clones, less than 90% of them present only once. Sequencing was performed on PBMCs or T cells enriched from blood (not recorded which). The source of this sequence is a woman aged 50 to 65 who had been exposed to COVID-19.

CDR3 nucleotides: TGCGCCAGCAGCTCGGTGTCCTCTGGAAACACCATATATTTT. Translating it yields CASSSVSSGNTIYF. The gene calls are TRBV4-1 and TRBJ1-3; no reliable D call. Trimming removed 5 bases at V and 0 bases at J, with 8 bases between. CDR3 length: 14 amino acids. Germline-derived CDR1 and CDR2 are MGHRA and YSYEKL.